This TCR beta chain was sequenced for a study of TIL therapy for anti-PD-1-resistant metastatic lung cancer. Study outcomes and limitations: The cohort had more treatment-naive, never-smoker and oncogene-addicted patients than typical.

Germline lookup yields CDR1 MDHEN and CDR2 SYDVKM. The CDR3 is 17 amino acids. V dropped 1 base and J dropped 6; count of bases not matched to a gene: 10. The immunoSEQ assay was v3. The table came from immunoSEQ multiplex PCR; TCRdb's copy has only in-frame clones and leaves some out. The sample lists 8,500 to 9,500 clones, roughly 70% occurring once. Regarding this clone: Its target is not known.

Time point described: pre-treatment sample, taken before nivolumab and TIL therapy. The tumor samples were excised metastases, mostly pleural nodules or supraclavicular lymph nodes. The sequence was collected from a person aged 25-79 years with non-small cell lung cancer. The sample here was tumor tissue, taken at baseline. V and J are TRBV28 and TRBJ2-3; the match to TRBD2 covers 10 bases. Written as DNA, the CDR3 is TGTGCCAGCAGTTTATTCTCCCTAGCGGGGGCCAGGGATACGCAGTATTTT. Amino acid sequence: CASSLFSLAGARDTQYF.